This entry features one T cell receptor beta chain sequence. The data stem from a study of shared clonotypes between healthy human individuals. Here immunoSEQ multiplex PCR was the method, and the copy in TCRdb shows in-frame clones only, minus some. This sample has over 2 million clones, with just under 95% found just once. Among the donors, all were Caucasian adults who lived in Nashville, Tennessee. Trimming pared 5 bases from V and 5 bases from J, leaving 21 bases between. This CDR3 contains 16 residues. CDR1 is ENHRY and CDR2 is SYGVKD in the germline V gene. Sequenced material: naive CD4+ T cells from PBMCs. Subset here: CD45RA+ positively selected. The TCR sequence derives from a man aged 18-30 years in good health. Some clones in this sample may be carry-over from other donors' samples. V and J are TRBV10-3 and TRBJ1-1; D gene ambiguous. The CDR3 sequence: CAISSAETQGRTEAFF. Written as DNA, the CDR3 is TGTGCCATCAGTTCGGCGGAGACTCAAGGGAGAACTGAAGCTTTCTTT.